This entry lists 7 T cell receptor beta chains sequenced from one sample in a study of blood T cells in healthy people across ages. With a J-beta primer mix and a sample-barcoded 5' primer, a second PCR ran about 7 to 11 cycles. TCRdb reprocessed the 5' RACE reads with MiXCR, giving one entry per CDR3 protein. There are around 1.5 million distinct CDR3 sequences in the sample; about 40% occur only once, and 6.5% to 10% lies in the top ten. The sample taken for sequencing was blood. These receptors all come from a young woman in good health.

CDR3 coding DNA: TGTGCCAGCAGCCAGGGTCGGGAGAATTCCTTCCAGTACTTC. Translation: CASSQGRENSFQYF. This chain links TRBV3-1 with TRBJ2-7; perhaps TRBD2 as D (6 bases). CDR1 is LGHDT and CDR2 is YNNKEL in the germline V gene (reference sequence). This CDR3 region has 14 residues. Trimming cost V 3 bases and J 10 bases, with 19 bases left between them.

This rearrangement joins TRBV2 to TRBJ2-5; TRBD1 might be the D (7 bases). The V gene lost 11 bases and the J gene lost 1 base, with 11 bases spanning the gap. CDR1 is SNHLY, CDR2 FYNNEI, per germline. There are 12 residues in the CDR3. The CDR3 spells CAGGTVQETQYF. For the CDR3, the DNA is TGTGCCGGGGGGACAGTCCAAGAGACCCAGTACTTC.

The chain links TRBV20-1 to TRBJ2-1; D is uncertain. Germline-derived CDR1 and CDR2 are DFQATT and SNEGSKA (reference sequence). The CDR3 runs 14 residues. V was pared by 0 bases and J by 13 bases, with 19 bases between. The CDR3 DNA reads TGCAGTGCTAGAGACCGGAATTTCAAGGAGACCCAGTTCTTC. It specifies CSARDRNFKETQFF.

The genes are TRBV7-9 and TRBJ1-2, with 8 bases fitting TRBD1. The V segment lost 3 bases and the J segment 8 bases; nucleotides outside the gene matches: 11. Germline loops: CDR1 SEHNR, CDR2 FQNEAQ (reference sequence). CDR3 length: 15 amino acids. CDR3: CASSFISDRDQGYTF. DNA for the CDR3: TGTGCCAGCAGCTTTATTTCGGACAGGGATCAGGGCTACACCTTC.

There are a few counts of this clonotype. The chain recombines TRBV29-1 with TRBJ2-5; 9 positions match TRBD1. Germline assignment: CDR1 SQVTM and CDR2 ANQGSEA. The V and J ends lost 7 bases and 4 bases, in that order; junction bases with no gene match: 10. This CDR3 has 14 residues. The CDR3 sequence: CSAPTGQGRETQYF. The CDR3 bases are TGCAGCGCCCCAACTGGACAGGGGAGAGAGACCCAGTACTTC.

This clonotype was detected only a few times. The chain couples TRBV29-1 to TRBJ2-7; D remains ambiguous. The CDR3 contains 11 residues. Germline CDR1 SQVTM, CDR2 ANQGSEA. V shed 1 base and J shed 4 bases, with 5 bases lying between them. As DNA, the CDR3 is TGCAGCGTTGAAGCGGAGTACGAGCAGTACTTC. Its translation: CSVEAEYEQYF.

V and J are TRBV20-1 and TRBJ1-1; D not resolved. CDR3 length: 12 amino acids. Germline lookup yields CDR1 DFQATT and CDR2 SNEGSKA (reference sequence). V was clipped by 0 bases and J by 5 bases, with 7 bases between them. CDR3 sequence (DNA): TGCAGTGCTAGAGATATAGGGACTGAAGCTTTCTTT. Translation: CSARDIGTEAFF.